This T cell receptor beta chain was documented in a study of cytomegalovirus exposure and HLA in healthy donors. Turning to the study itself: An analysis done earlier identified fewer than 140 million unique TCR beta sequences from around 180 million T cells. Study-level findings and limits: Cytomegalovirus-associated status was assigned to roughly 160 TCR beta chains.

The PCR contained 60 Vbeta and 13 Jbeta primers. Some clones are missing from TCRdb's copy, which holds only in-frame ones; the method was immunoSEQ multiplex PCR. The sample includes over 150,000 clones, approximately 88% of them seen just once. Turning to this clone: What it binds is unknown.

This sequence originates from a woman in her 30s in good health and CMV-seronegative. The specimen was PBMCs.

The CDR3 DNA reads as TGTGCCAGCAGTTTATCGCGACACACAGATACGCAGTATTTT. Residues: CASSLSRHTDTQYF. This sequence joins TRBV27 and TRBJ2-3, with D unclear. The V gene lost 0 bases and the J gene lost 2 bases, with 6 bases spanning the gap. CDR1 and CDR2 (germline): MNHEY, SMNVEV (reference sequence). CDR3 length: 14 amino acids.